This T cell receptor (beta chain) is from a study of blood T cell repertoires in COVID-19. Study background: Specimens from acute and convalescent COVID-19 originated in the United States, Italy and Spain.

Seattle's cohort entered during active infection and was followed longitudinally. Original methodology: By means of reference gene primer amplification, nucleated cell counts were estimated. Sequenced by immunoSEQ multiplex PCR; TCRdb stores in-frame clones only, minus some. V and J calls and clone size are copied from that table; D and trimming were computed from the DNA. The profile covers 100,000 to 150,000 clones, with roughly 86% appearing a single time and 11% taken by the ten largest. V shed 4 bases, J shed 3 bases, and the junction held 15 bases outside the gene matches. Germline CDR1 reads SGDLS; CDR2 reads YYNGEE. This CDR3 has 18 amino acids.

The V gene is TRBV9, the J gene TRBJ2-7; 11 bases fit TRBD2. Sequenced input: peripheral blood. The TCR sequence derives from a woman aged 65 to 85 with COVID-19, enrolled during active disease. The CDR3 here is CASSPNPSTSGGRYEQYF. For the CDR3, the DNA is TGTGCCAGCAGCCCAAACCCTTCAACTAGCGGGGGCCGCTACGAGCAGTACTTC. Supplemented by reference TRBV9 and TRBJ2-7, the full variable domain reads DSGVTQTPKHLITATGQRVTLRCSPRSGDLSVYWYQQSLDQGLQFLIQYYNGEERAKGNILERFSAQQFPDLHSELNLSSLELGDSALYFCASSPNPSTSGGRYEQYFGPGTRLTVT.